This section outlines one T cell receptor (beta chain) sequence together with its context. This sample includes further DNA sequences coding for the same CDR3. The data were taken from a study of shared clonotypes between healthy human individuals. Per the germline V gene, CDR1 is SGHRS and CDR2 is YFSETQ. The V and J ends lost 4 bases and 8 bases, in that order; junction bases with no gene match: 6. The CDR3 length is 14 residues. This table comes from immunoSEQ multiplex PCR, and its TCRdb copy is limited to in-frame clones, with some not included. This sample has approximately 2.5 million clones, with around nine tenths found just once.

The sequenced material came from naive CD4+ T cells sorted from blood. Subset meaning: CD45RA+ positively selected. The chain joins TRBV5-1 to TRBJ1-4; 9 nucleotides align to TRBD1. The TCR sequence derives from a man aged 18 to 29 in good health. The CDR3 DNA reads TGCGCCAGCAGCACGGGACAGGGAGGAGAAAAACTGTTTTTT. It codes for CASSTGQGGEKLFF. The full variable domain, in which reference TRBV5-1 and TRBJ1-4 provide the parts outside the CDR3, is KAGVTQTPRYLIKTRGQQVTLSCSPISGHRSVSWYQQTPGQGLQFLFEYFSETQRNKGNFPGRFSGRQFSNSRSEMNVSTLELGDSALYLCASSTGQGGEKLFFGSGTQLSVL.